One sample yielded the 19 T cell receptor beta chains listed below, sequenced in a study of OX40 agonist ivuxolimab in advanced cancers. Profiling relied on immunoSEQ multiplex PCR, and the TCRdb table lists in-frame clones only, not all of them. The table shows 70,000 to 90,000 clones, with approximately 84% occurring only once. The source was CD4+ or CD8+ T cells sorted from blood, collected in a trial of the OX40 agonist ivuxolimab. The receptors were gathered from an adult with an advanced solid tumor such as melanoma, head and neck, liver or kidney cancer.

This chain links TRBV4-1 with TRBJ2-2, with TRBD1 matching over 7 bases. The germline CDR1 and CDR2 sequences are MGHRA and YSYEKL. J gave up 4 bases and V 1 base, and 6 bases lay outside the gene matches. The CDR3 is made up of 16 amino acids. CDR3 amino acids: CASSQAWDSLTGELFF. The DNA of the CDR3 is TGCGCCAGCAGCCAAGCCTGGGACAGCCTCACCGGGGAGCTGTTTTTT.

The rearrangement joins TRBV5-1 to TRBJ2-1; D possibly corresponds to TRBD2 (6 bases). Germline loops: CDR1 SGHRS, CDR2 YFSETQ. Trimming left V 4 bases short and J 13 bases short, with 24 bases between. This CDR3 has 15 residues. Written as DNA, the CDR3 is TGCGCCAGCAGCCCGTGGGAGGCCGCTTGGGGGGAACAGTTCTTC. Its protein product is CASSPWEAAWGEQFF.

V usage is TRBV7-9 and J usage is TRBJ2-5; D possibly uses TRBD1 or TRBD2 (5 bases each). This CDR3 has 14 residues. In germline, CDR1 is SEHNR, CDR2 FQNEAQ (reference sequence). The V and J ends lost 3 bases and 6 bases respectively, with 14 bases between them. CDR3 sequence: CASSLIGTAKTQYF. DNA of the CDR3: TGTGCCAGCAGCTTGATCGGGACGGCGAAGACCCAGTACTTC.

The CDR3 nucleotides are TGTGCCAGCAGCGTCCAGGGTGTGGGCTACAATGAGCAGTTCTTC. Translation gives CASSVQGVGYNEQFF. V and J are TRBV9 and TRBJ2-1, with D possibly TRBD1 on 5 matching bases. Germline CDR1 is SGDLS and CDR2 is YYNGEE. This CDR3 contains 15 residues. Trimming pared 2 bases from V and 3 bases from J, leaving 12 bases between.

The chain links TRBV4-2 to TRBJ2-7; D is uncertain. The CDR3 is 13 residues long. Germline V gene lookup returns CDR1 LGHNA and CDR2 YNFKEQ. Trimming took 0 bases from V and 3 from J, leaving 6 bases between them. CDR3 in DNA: TGTGCCAGCAGCCAAGATAGAGTCTACGAGCAGTACTTC. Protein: CASSQDRVYEQYF.

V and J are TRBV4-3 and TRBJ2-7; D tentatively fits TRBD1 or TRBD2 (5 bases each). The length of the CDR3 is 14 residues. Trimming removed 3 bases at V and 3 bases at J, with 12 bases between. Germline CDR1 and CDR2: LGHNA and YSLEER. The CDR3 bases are TGCGCCAGCAGCCAGGACAACAGCGGCTACGAGCAGTACTTC. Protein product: CASSQDNSGYEQYF.

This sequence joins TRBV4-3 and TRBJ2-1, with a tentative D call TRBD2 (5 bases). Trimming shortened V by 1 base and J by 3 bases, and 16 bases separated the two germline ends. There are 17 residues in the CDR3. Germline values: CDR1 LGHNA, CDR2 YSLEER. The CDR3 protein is CASSQVVLAGSYNEQFF. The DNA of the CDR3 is TGCGCCAGCAGCCAAGTTGTGCTAGCAGGAAGCTACAATGAGCAGTTCTTC.

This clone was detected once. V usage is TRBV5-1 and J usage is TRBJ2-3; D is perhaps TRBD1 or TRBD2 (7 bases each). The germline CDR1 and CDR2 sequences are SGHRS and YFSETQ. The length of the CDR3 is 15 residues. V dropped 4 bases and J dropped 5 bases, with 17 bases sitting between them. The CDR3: CASSPRTRGGDTQYF. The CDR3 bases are TGCGCCAGCAGCCCCCGGACCAGGGGGGGAGATACGCAGTATTTT.

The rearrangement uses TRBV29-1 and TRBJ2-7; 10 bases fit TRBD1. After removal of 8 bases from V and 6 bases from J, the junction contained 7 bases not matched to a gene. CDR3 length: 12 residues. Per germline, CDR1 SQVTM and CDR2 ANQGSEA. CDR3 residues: CSIRDRGLEQYF. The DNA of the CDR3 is TGCAGCATCCGGGACAGGGGTCTCGAGCAGTACTTC.

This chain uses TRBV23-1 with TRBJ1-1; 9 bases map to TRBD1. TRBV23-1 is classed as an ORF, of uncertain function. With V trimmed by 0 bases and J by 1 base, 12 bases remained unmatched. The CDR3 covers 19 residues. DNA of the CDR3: TGCGCCAGCAGTCAATCCCCGGGACAGGGAAGGAGGGAGAACACTGAAGCTTTCTTT. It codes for CASSQSPGQGRRENTEAFF.

Here the CDR3 reads CASSGERGGYEQYF. In DNA, the CDR3 is TGTGCCAGCAGTGGGGAGCGGGGGGGGTACGAGCAGTACTTC. The gene calls are TRBV6-1 and TRBJ2-7; the match to TRBD2 covers 10 bases. Germline values: CDR1 MNHNS, CDR2 SASEGT. This CDR3 comprises 14 residues. Germline trimming cut 4 bases from V and 4 bases from J; bases unmatched to any gene: 4.

CDR3 nucleotides: TGTGCCAGCAAACAGGGATTGTGGACTGAAGCTTTCTTT. This encodes CASKQGLWTEAFF. V and J are TRBV6-1 and TRBJ1-1; a weak D match, TRBD1 (6 bases). Germline CDR1 and CDR2: MNHNS and SASEGT. The V end was cut by 7 bases, the J end by 5 bases, with 14 bases between. The CDR3 consists of 13 residues.

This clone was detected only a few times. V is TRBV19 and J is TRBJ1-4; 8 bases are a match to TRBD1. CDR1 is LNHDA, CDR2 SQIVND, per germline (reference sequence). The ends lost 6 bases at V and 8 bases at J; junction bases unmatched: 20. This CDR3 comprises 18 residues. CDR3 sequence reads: CASRNFPRRQGRGEKLFF. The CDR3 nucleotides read TGTGCCAGTAGAAACTTCCCCCGCCGACAGGGGAGAGGAGAAAAACTGTTTTTT.

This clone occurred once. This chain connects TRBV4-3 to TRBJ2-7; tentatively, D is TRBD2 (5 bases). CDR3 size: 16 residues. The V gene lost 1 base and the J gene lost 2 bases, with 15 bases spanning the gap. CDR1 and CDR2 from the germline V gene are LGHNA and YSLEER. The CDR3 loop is CASSQGMSGLTYEQYF. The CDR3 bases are TGCGCCAGCAGCCAAGGTATGAGCGGATTAACCTACGAGCAGTACTTC.

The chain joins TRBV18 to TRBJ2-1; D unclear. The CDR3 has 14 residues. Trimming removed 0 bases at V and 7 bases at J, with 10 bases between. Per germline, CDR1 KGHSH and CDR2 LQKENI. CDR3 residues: CASSPPPGQNEQFF. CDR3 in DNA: TGTGCCAGCTCACCACCCCCAGGTCAGAATGAGCAGTTCTTC.

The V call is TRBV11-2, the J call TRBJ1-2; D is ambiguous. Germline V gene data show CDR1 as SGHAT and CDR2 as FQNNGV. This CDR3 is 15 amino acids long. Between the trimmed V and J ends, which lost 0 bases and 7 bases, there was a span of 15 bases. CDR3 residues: CASSLDFGVPGGYTF. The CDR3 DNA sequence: TGTGCCAGCAGCTTAGATTTCGGGGTCCCGGGTGGCTACACCTTC.

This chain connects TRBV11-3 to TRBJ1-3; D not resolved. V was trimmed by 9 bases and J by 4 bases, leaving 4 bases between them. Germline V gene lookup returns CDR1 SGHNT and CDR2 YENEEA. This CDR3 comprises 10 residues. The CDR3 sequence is CASRGNTIYF. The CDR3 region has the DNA TGTGCCAGTCGGGGAAACACCATATATTTT. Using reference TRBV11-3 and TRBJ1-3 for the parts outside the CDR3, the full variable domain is EAGVVQSPRYKIIEKKQPVAFWCNPISGHNTLYWYLQNLGQGPELLIRYENEEAVDDSQLPKDRFSAERLKGVDSTLKIQPAELGDSAVYLCASRGNTIYFGEGSWLTVV.

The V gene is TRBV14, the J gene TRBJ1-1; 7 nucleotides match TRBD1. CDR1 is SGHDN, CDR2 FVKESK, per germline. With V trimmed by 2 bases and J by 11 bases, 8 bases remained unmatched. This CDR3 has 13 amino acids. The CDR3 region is CASSQFTGQDAFF. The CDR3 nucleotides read TGTGCCAGCAGCCAATTCACAGGACAGGATGCTTTCTTT.

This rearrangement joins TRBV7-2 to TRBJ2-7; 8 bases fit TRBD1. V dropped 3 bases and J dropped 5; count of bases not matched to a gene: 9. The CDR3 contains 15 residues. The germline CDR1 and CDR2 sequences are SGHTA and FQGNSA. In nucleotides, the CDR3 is TGTGCCAGCAGCTTTCCCCCGACAGGGGAGCACGAGCAGTACTTC. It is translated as CASSFPPTGEHEQYF.